This paragraph covers one TCR beta chain sequence. This entry is derived from a study of shared clonotypes between healthy human individuals. On the study more broadly: CD4 naive and memory got three plates each, CD8 naive two, CD8 memory one.

Some clones are missing from TCRdb's copy, which holds only in-frame ones; the method was immunoSEQ multiplex PCR. This repertoire shows about 1.5 million clones, around 98% found once; its top ten account for roughly 0.45%. Participating donors were healthy, HIV-negative adults free of recent acute infections or vaccinations. The CDR3 has 15 residues. After removal of 4 bases from V and 4 bases from J, the junction contained 7 bases not matched to a gene. Germline CDR1 reads SGHDT; CDR2 reads YYEEEE. What was sequenced was naive CD4+ T cells sorted from blood. Subset in this sample: CD45RA+ positively selected. The source is a man aged 30 to 39 in good health. The chain combines TRBV5-6 with TRBJ1-5; 8 bases match TRBD1. In nucleotides, the CDR3 is TGTGCCAGCAGCGCGGCACAGGGGGGTAATCAGCCCCAGCATTTT. Translated: CASSAAQGGNQPQHF.